This T cell receptor (beta chain) comes out of a study of shared clonotypes between healthy human individuals. Study-wide results and caveats: The sharing of 4.5% to 6.5% of naive CD4 clonotypes was seen across a few donors. As a rule, naive subsets had a larger estimated richness than memory subsets.

As to this clone: Its antigen is unknown.

The sorted-subset replicate PCRs were given around 0.2 ug DNA, which is approximately 30,000 T cell genomes. Sequencing was performed with immunoSEQ multiplex PCR; in TCRdb, only in-frame clones are kept and a portion is missing. The sample has approximately 600,000 clones; around 96% are singletons. This CDR3 has 14 amino acids. Trimming cost V 5 bases and J 4 bases; bases outside gene matches: 6. Germline V gene lookup returns CDR1 SGHRS and CDR2 YFSETQ. The naive CD8 fraction comprised CD45RO-negative cells positively selected for CCR7 and excluded terminally differentiated effector memory CD45RA+ cells.

The sequence derives from a young woman in good health. This rearrangement joins TRBV5-1 to TRBJ1-1, with 9 bases matching TRBD1. Input material: naive CD8+ T cells sorted from blood. Here the CDR3 reads CASRIRDRATEAFF. CDR3 DNA: TGCGCCAGCAGAATCCGGGACAGGGCCACTGAAGCTTTCTTT.